The 6 T cell receptor beta chains listed next were all sequenced from one sample in a study of blood T cell repertoires in COVID-19. Assay: immunoSEQ multiplex PCR; the TCRdb copy retains only in-frame clones and omits some. In the table there are about 380,000 clones, 88% of which are singletons. The sequenced sample was PBMCs or T cells enriched from blood (not recorded which). Source of these receptors: a woman under 30 who had recovered from COVID-19.

The chain is built from TRBV5-1 and TRBJ1-2; D not resolved. This CDR3 region has 12 residues. The V gene lost 4 bases and the J gene lost 8 bases, with 12 bases spanning the gap. CDR1 is SGHRS, CDR2 YFSETQ, per germline. CDR3 residues: CASSAEGGGYTF. As DNA, the CDR3 is TGCGCCAGCAGCGCGGAGGGAGGAGGCTACACCTTC.

The genes are TRBV4-3 and TRBJ2-1; 7 bases are a match to TRBD2. Per the germline V gene, CDR1 is LGHNA and CDR2 is YSLEER. After removal of 1 base from V and 7 bases from J, the junction contained 10 bases not matched to a gene. The CDR3 covers 16 residues. The CDR3 region is CASSQGLGGIRNEQFF. In DNA, the CDR3 is TGCGCCAGCAGCCAAGGTTTGGGGGGGATTAGAAATGAGCAGTTCTTC.

The rearrangement uses TRBV10-3 and TRBJ1-2; no clear D. Trimming left V 2 bases short and J 3 bases short, with 7 bases between. The CDR3 covers 13 residues. CDR1 and CDR2 (germline): ENHRY, SYGVKD. The CDR3 DNA sequence: TGTGCCATCAGTGAGCCGGGTTACTATGGCTACACCTTC. It encodes CAISEPGYYGYTF.

The rearrangement joins TRBV5-1 to TRBJ1-1; D ambiguous. Germline CDR1 and CDR2: SGHRS and YFSETQ. V lost 1 base and J lost 1, with 11 bases in between. The CDR3 totals 15 residues. The DNA of the CDR3 is TGCGCCAGCAGCTTGAATAGTAACGAGAACACTGAAGCTTTCTTT. Translated, it gives CASSLNSNENTEAFF.

The J gene is TRBJ2-2, the V gene TRBV11-2; perhaps TRBD1 as D (5 bases). The germline gives CDR1 SGHAT, CDR2 FQNNGV. The V gene lost 2 bases and the J gene lost 3 bases, with 10 bases spanning the gap. CDR3 length equals 15 residues. The CDR3 is CASSLRQGDTGELFF. CDR3 nucleotides: TGTGCCAGCAGCTTAAGGCAGGGTGACACCGGGGAGCTGTTTTTT.

The V and J genes are TRBV5-4 and TRBJ1-1; perhaps TRBD1 as D (6 bases). Germline CDR1 and CDR2: SGHNT and YYREEE (reference sequence). The CDR3 is 14 amino acids. Trimming removed 3 bases at V and 3 bases at J, with 12 bases between. In DNA, the CDR3 is TGTGCCAGCAGCTCAGGGGCAGGGGACACTGAAGCTTTCTTT. Translating it yields CASSSGAGDTEAFF.